This TCR beta chain emerged from a study of blood T cell repertoires in COVID-19. Across the whole study: Material from acute and convalescent COVID-19 was sourced from the United States, Italy and Spain. The analysed material was cDNA or gDNA that came from T cells, B-cell-depleted T cells, or PBMCs.

Original data processing: Nucleated cell counts were estimated from reference gene primer amplification. Sequencing was performed with immunoSEQ multiplex PCR; in TCRdb, only in-frame clones are kept and a portion is missing. Clone size and the V and J calls come from that table; the DNA yielded D and trimming. Of about 260,000 clones listed, approximately 86% were seen once; the top ten hold around 9.5%. This clone was detected only a few times. The source is a man in his forties who had recovered from COVID-19. Specimen: peripheral blood.

The CDR3 is CASSPGNPETQYF. CDR3 in DNA: TGCGCCAGCAGCCCCGGGAACCCGGAGACCCAGTACTTC. This chain links TRBV5-1 with TRBJ2-5; tentatively, D is TRBD2 (5 bases). Per the germline V gene, CDR1 is SGHRS and CDR2 is YFSETQ. The CDR3 loop spans 13 amino acids. V was clipped by 4 bases and J by 5 bases, with 12 bases between them.